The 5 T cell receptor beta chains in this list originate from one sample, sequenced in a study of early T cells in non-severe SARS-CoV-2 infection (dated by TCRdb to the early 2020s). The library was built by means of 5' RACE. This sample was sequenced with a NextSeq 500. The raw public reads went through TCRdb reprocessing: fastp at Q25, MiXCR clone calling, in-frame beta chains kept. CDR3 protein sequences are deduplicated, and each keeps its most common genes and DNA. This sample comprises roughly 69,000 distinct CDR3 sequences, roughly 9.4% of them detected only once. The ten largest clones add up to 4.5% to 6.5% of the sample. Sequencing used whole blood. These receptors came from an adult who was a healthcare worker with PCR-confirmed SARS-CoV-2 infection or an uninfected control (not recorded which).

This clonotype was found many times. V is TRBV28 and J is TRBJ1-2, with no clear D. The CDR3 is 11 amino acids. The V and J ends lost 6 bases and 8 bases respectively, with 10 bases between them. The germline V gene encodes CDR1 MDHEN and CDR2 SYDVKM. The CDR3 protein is CASSGVGGYTF. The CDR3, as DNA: TGTGCCAGCAGCGGGGTTGGCGGCTACACCTTC.

DNA of the CDR3: TGTGCCAGCAGCACCCTACAGTTCGTTGAGCAGTTCTTC. Encoded protein: CASSTLQFVEQFF. The V call is TRBV5-6, the J call TRBJ2-1; no clear D. From germline, CDR1 is SGHDT and CDR2 YYEEEE. Trimming left V 4 bases short and J 9 bases short, with 14 bases between. This CDR3 contains 13 residues.

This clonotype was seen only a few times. The CDR3 bases are TGTGCCAGCAGTTTCTGGACTAGCGGGAGTCTCGACGAGCAGTACTTC. Translation gives CASSFWTSGSLDEQYF. This chain uses TRBV12-3 or TRBV12-4 with TRBJ2-7, with 13 bases that match TRBD2. With V trimmed by 3 bases and J by 5 bases, 7 bases remained unmatched. This CDR3 is 16 amino acids long.

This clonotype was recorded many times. CDR3 bases: TGTGCCAGCAGTGGGCAGGGTCTCACAGATACGCAGTATTTT. It encodes CASSGQGLTDTQYF. The chain recombines TRBV2 with TRBJ2-3, with D possibly being TRBD1 (5 bases). Germline-derived CDR1 and CDR2 are SNHLY and FYNNEI. The V end lost 4 bases, the J end lost 2 bases, and 10 bases lay between the germline ends. There are 14 residues in the CDR3.

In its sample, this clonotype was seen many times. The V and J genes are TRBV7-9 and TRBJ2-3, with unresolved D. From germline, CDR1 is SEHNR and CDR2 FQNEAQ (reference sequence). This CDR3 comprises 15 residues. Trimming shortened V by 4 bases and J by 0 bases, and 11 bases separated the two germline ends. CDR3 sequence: CASSSQRASTDTQYF. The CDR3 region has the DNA TGTGCCAGCAGCTCACAGAGAGCTAGCACAGATACGCAGTATTTT.